This TCR beta chain was observed in a study of cytomegalovirus exposure and HLA in healthy donors. Both 60 Vbeta primers and 13 Jbeta primers went into the PCR. Sequencing was performed with immunoSEQ multiplex PCR; in TCRdb, only in-frame clones are kept and a portion is missing. This sample yields about 110,000 clones, of which over 65% are seen a single time; 4% to 5% belongs to the top ten. The CDR3 length is 16 residues. Looked up from germline, CDR1 is KGHSH and CDR2 is LQKENI. With 3 bases removed from V and 0 bases from J, the gap between germline ends came to 14 bases. The sequence was obtained from a woman in her 40s in good health and CMV-seropositive. This sequence joins TRBV18 and TRBJ2-5, with D possibly TRBD1 on 6 matching bases. The specimen sequenced was PBMCs. Here the CDR3 reads CASSPIDRTYQETQYF. Here the CDR3 DNA reads TGTGCCAGCTCACCGATTGACAGGACGTACCAAGAGACCCAGTACTTC.